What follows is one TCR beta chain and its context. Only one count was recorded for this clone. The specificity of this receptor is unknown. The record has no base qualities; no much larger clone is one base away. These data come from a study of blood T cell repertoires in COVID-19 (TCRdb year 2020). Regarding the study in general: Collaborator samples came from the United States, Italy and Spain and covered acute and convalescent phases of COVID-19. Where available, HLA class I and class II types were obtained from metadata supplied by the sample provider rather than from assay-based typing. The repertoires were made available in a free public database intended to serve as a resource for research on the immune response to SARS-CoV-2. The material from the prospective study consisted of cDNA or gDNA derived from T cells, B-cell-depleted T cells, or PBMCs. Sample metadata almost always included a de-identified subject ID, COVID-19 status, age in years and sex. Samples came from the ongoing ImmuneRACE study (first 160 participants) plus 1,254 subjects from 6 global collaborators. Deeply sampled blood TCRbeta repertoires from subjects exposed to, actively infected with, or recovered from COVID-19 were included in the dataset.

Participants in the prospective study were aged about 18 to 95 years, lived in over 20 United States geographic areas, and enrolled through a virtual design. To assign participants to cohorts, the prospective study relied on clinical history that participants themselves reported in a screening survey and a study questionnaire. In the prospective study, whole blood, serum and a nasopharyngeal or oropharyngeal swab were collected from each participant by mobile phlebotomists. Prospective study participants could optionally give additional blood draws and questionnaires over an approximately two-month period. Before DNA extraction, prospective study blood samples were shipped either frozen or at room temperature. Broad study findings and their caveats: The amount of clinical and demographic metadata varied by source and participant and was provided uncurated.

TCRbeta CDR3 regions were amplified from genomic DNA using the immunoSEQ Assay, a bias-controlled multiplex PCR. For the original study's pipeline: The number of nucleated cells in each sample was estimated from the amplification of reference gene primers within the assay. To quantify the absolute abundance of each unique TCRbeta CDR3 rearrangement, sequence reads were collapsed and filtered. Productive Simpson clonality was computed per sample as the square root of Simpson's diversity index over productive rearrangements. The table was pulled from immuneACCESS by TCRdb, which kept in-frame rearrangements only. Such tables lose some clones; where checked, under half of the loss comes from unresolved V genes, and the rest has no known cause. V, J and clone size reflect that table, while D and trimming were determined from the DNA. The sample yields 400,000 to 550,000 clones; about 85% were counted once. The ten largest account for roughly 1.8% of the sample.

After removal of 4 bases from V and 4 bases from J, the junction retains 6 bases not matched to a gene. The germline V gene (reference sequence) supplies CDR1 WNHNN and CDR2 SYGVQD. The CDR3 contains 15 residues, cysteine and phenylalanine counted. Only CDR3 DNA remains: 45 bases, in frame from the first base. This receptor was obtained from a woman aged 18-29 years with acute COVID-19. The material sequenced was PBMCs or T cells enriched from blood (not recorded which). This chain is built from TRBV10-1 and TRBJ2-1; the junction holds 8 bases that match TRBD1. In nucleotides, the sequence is TGCGCCAGCAGTGGACCAGGGGGCATGTACAATGAGCAGTTCTTC. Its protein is CASSGPGGMYNEQFF.